Below, 19 T cell receptor beta chains from the same sample are listed, as sequenced in a study of blood T cells in healthy people across ages. Primers used in a second PCR of roughly 6 to 12 cycles were a sample-barcoded 5' primer and a J-beta primer mix. TCRdb passed the 5' RACE reads through MiXCR, listing each CDR3 protein once. The table shows 780,000 or so distinct CDR3 sequences, with about 25% occurring only once. This sample also appeared in a second study, on T cells of mothers and their children.

Sequencing input: blood. The source is a boy under 18 in good health.

The V and J genes are TRBV13 and TRBJ2-4, with a possible D match to TRBD2 (5 bases). The V gene lost 4 bases and the J gene lost 1 base, with 23 bases spanning the gap. CDR1 is PRHDT and CDR2 is FYEKMQ in the germline V gene (reference sequence). CDR3 length: 19 amino acids. The CDR3 bases are TGTGCCAGCAGCTGGGCTAGTGGGAGTTTTTTTCCGGCCAAAAACATTCAGTACTTC. This encodes CASSWASGSFFPAKNIQYF.

The chain is built from TRBV28 and TRBJ1-2; 9 nucleotides align to TRBD1. The CDR3 length is 13 residues. V lost 7 bases and J lost 3; bases outside the gene matches: 3. The germline V gene encodes CDR1 MDHEN and CDR2 SYDVKM. This CDR3 is CASTGQGYYGYTF. DNA of the CDR3: TGTGCCAGCACGGGACAGGGATACTATGGCTACACCTTC.

This sequence joins TRBV10-3 and TRBJ2-5; a possible D gene is TRBD1 (6 bases). Germline CDR1 reads ENHRY; CDR2 reads SYGVKD. The CDR3 runs to 13 residues. V lost 4 bases to trimming and J lost 5 bases, with 11 bases between them. CDR3 loop: CAISGAGDETQYF. CDR3 in DNA: TGTGCCATCAGTGGGGCAGGGGATGAGACCCAGTACTTC.

This chain connects TRBV12-3 or TRBV12-4 to TRBJ2-5; D unclear. The J call is doubtful: the DNA matches TRBJ2-7 better. CDR3 length equals 15 residues. The CDR3 region has the DNA TGTGCCAGCAGTTTCGGTGGGGTGTACTCCTACGAGCAGTACTTC. It is translated as CASSFGGVYSYEQYF.

This clonotype was detected ten times or more. The chain links TRBV18 to TRBJ2-7; 9 bases are shared with TRBD2. The CDR3 covers 15 residues. Unmatched junction bases numbered 9, after V lost 6 bases and J lost 3 bases. In germline, CDR1 is KGHSH, CDR2 LQKENI. CDR3 loop: CASSPLAGDVYEQYF. DNA of the CDR3: TGTGCCAGCTCGCCATTAGCGGGAGACGTCTACGAGCAGTACTTC.

The genes are TRBV20-1 and TRBJ2-3; 8 positions match TRBD2. The CDR3 runs to 17 residues. In germline, CDR1 is DFQATT, CDR2 SNEGSKA (reference sequence). With 5 bases clipped from V and 1 base from J, the junction kept 14 bases outside the gene matches. CDR3: CSASGAGVGKGTDTQYF. In DNA, the CDR3 is TGCAGTGCTTCAGGAGCGGGAGTGGGGAAGGGCACAGATACGCAGTATTTT.

This clonotype was seen only a few times. The chain couples TRBV5-1 to TRBJ2-5; D call uncertain. The J call may be mistaken, given a closer DNA end match to TRBJ2-7. Germline CDR1 SGHRS, CDR2 YFSETQ. The length of the CDR3 is 13 residues. CDR3 DNA sequence: TGCGCCAGCAGCTTGGTAGTCGGAACCGAGCAGTACTTC. This codes for CASSLVVGTEQYF.

The chain recombines TRBV5-1 with TRBJ2-3, with a weak D call TRBD2 (6 bases). The CDR3 contains 14 residues. Germline CDR1 SGHRS, CDR2 YFSETQ. Trimming pared 5 bases from V and 2 bases from J, leaving 12 bases between. The CDR3 protein is CASSQPSATDTQYF. For the CDR3, the DNA is TGCGCCAGCAGTCAACCTAGCGCCACAGATACGCAGTATTTT.

This clonotype was detected ten times or more. The chain is built from TRBV4-3 and TRBJ2-7; 9 bases line up with TRBD1. CDR1 LGHNA and CDR2 YSLEER come from the germline V gene. The CDR3 has 16 amino acids. V dropped 0 bases and J dropped 2; count of bases not matched to a gene: 5. The CDR3 loop reads CASSQDTGGAAYEQYF. The CDR3 DNA is TGCGCCAGCAGCCAAGACACAGGGGGCGCAGCCTACGAGCAGTACTTC.

This chain uses TRBV7-2 with TRBJ1-4; the D gene is possibly TRBD1 (5 bases). The CDR3 spans 16 residues. Trimming stripped 1 base from V and 8 bases from J, with 17 bases between. Germline V gene sequence: CDR1 SGHTA, CDR2 FQGNSA. The CDR3 nucleotides read TGTGCCAGCAGCTTAGGGAACAGGTTTGCGAACGAAAAACTGTTTTTT. It specifies CASSLGNRFANEKLFF.

The genes are TRBV4-1 and TRBJ2-1; tentative D call: TRBD1 (5 bases). Germline V lookup: CDR1 MGHRA, CDR2 YSYEKL. The CDR3 is made up of 16 amino acids. Trimming removed 4 bases from V and 4 bases from J, with 17 bases in between. Here the CDR3 reads CASSPAGLNSYNEQFF. The CDR3, as DNA: TGCGCCAGCAGCCCGGCAGGGCTAAACAGTTACAATGAGCAGTTCTTC.

The chain links TRBV6-1 to TRBJ2-7; 9 bases are a match to TRBD2. J gave up 2 bases and V 6 bases, and 20 bases lay outside the gene matches. The CDR3 covers 19 residues. The germline V gene has CDR1 MNHNS and CDR2 SASEGT. The CDR3 DNA follows: TGTGCCAGCAGCCCTTCCGCCCTTTTTCTAGCGGGGAGTACCTACGAGCAGTACTTC. Protein: CASSPSALFLAGSTYEQYF.

There are a few counts of this clonotype. V is TRBV7-9 and J is TRBJ2-6, with D unresolved. Germline-derived CDR1 and CDR2 are SEHNR and FQNEAQ (reference sequence). The CDR3 contains 15 residues. V dropped 5 bases and J dropped 1 base, with 9 bases sitting between them. CDR3 sequence: CASSARWSGANVLTF. CDR3 bases: TGTGCCAGCAGCGCCCGGTGGTCTGGGGCCAACGTCCTGACTTTC.

This rearrangement joins TRBV5-1 to TRBJ2-5; 10 bases are shared with TRBD2. The CDR3 has 16 amino acids. Per germline, CDR1 SGHRS and CDR2 YFSETQ. After removal of 2 bases from V and 2 bases from J, the junction contained 6 bases not matched to a gene. The CDR3 is CASSFLPSGGQETQYF. CDR3 sequence (DNA): TGCGCCAGCAGCTTTCTTCCTAGCGGGGGACAAGAGACCCAGTACTTC.

V usage is TRBV5-1 and J usage is TRBJ1-1; D is undetermined. V shed 1 base and J shed 1 base, with 5 bases lying between them. CDR3 length equals 13 residues. The germline V gene has CDR1 SGHRS and CDR2 YFSETQ. The chain's CDR3 is CASSLFQNTEAFF. Written as DNA, the CDR3 is TGCGCCAGCAGCTTGTTCCAGAACACTGAAGCTTTCTTT.

The chain recombines TRBV25-1 with TRBJ1-1; the D is unclear. Germline CDR1 is MGHDK and CDR2 is SYGVNS. The V and J ends lost 5 bases and 1 base respectively, with 11 bases between them. The CDR3 is 14 amino acids. In DNA form, the CDR3 reads TGTGCCAGCAGTAAGGCGGCTTCGAACACTGAAGCTTTCTTT. Translation gives CASSKAASNTEAFF.

This clonotype was seen more than once but under ten times. The CDR3 DNA reads as TGTGCCAGCAGCGCCGGCCTAGCCCCAATGAACACTGAAGCTTTCTTT. Protein sequence: CASSAGLAPMNTEAFF. The chain combines TRBV9 with TRBJ1-1; D gene uncertain. Germline V CDR1 and CDR2: SGDLS, YYNGEE. Trimming stripped 3 bases from V and 0 bases from J, with 15 bases between. CDR3 length: 16 amino acids. The full variable domain, completed using reference TRBV9 and TRBJ1-1, is DSGVTQTPKHLITATGQRVTLRCSPRSGDLSVYWYQQSLDQGLQFLIQYYNGEERAKGNILERFSAQQFPDLHSELNLSSLELGDSALYFCASSAGLAPMNTEAFFGQGTRLTVV.

The genes are TRBV9 and TRBJ2-1, with 9 bases lining up with TRBD2. Germline V gene lookup returns CDR1 SGDLS and CDR2 YYNGEE. The CDR3 runs to 16 residues. V trimming: 4 bases; J trimming: 8 bases; junction bases outside the gene matches: 13. The CDR3 DNA sequence: TGTGCCAGCAGCCTCATGTGGGGACTAGCATCCGATGAGCAGTTCTTC. It specifies CASSLMWGLASDEQFF. The whole variable domain, filled in from reference TRBV9 and TRBJ2-1, reads DSGVTQTPKHLITATGQRVTLRCSPRSGDLSVYWYQQSLDQGLQFLIQYYNGEERAKGNILERFSAQQFPDLHSELNLSSLELGDSALYFCASSLMWGLASDEQFFGPGTRLTVL.

The CDR3 sequence is CASSELGTNEKLFF. The CDR3 DNA reads as TGTGCCAGCTCTGAACTTGGAACTAATGAAAAACTGTTTTTT. The chain joins TRBV18 to TRBJ1-4; D is unresolved. This CDR3 has 14 residues. The germline V gene encodes CDR1 KGHSH and CDR2 LQKENI. Trimming left V 6 bases short and J 1 base short, with 9 bases between. Based on the CDR3 plus reference TRBV18 and TRBJ1-4, the full variable domain is NAGVMQNPRHLVRRRGQEARLRCSPMKGHSHVYWYRQLPEEGLKFMVYLQKENIIDESGMPKERFSAEFPKEGPSILRIQQVVRGDSAAYFCASSELGTNEKLFFGSGTQLSVL.